Listed below are T cell receptor beta chains from one sample, sequenced in a study of early T cells in non-severe SARS-CoV-2 infection. Each CDR3 protein is one row after TCRdb ran MiXCR on the 5' RACE reads. The sample consists of tens of thousands of distinct CDR3 sequences, 8% to 10% of them appearing once. The specimen was whole blood. Source of these receptors: an adult who was a healthcare worker with PCR-confirmed SARS-CoV-2 infection or an uninfected control (not recorded which). Each CDR3 is given with its conserved first and last residue. Each record gives: D gene, clone size, J gene, V gene, CDR3 protein, CDR3 DNA. A D gene is named only where the DNA matches it firmly. Size is stated for part of the rows, as once, few or many counts, or as a class when the clone is expanded.

. | few | TRBJ2-3 | TRBV20-1 | CSARRGNFRDTQYF | TGCAGTGCTAGGCGAGGGAACTTCAGAGATACGCAGTATTTT
TRBD2 | . | TRBJ2-3 | TRBV4-2 | CASSQPTGTSGTDTQYF | TGTGCCAGCAGCCAACCTACAGGGACTAGCGGAACAGATACGCAGTATTTT
TRBD2 | few | TRBJ2-7 | TRBV6-1 | CASREGLAVSYEQYF | TGTGCCAGCAGGGAGGGACTAGCGGTCTCCTACGAGCAGTACTTC
. | few | TRBJ2-3 | TRBV3-1 | CASSHREGGDTQYF | TGTGCCAGCAGCCACCGCGAGGGGGGAGATACGCAGTATTTT
. | many | TRBJ1-4 | TRBV11-2 | CASSPQSEKLFF | TGTGCCAGCAGCCCACAAAGTGAAAAACTGTTTTTT
TRBD2 | . | TRBJ2-3 | TRBV12-3/TRBV12-4 | CASSFTPSGGLDTQYF | TGTGCCAGCAGTTTTACCCCCAGCGGGGGGTTAGATACGCAGTATTTT
. | few | TRBJ1-2 | TRBV5-5 | CASSRRTGGNYGYTF | TGTGCCAGCAGCCGGCGAACCGGAGGGAACTATGGCTACACCTTC
TRBD2 | . | TRBJ2-7 | TRBV5-1 | CASSFGRGGLDEQYF | TGCGCCAGCAGCTTTGGTCGGGGGGGCCTCGACGAGCAGTACTTC
TRBD2 | . | TRBJ2-7 | TRBV9 | CASSVEPSGIYEQYF | TGTGCCAGCAGCGTAGAACCTAGCGGGATCTACGAGCAGTACTTC
. | few | TRBJ2-1 | TRBV3-1 | CASSQELPPGEQFF | TGTGCCAGCAGCCAAGAGCTACCGCCAGGTGAGCAGTTCTTC
TRBD2 | . | TRBJ2-2 | TRBV7-9 | CASSLVGTTRTGELFF | TGTGCCAGCAGCTTAGTCGGGACTACACGGACCGGGGAGCTGTTTTTT
TRBD1 | few | TRBJ2-7 | TRBV10-3 | CATSDRADEQYF | TGTGCCACCTCGGACAGGGCGGACGAGCAGTACTTC
. | few | TRBJ1-1 | TRBV12-3/TRBV12-4 | CASSSHLGAEAFF | TGTGCCAGCAGTTCACACCTGGGCGCTGAAGCTTTCTTT
. | few | TRBJ2-1 | TRBV20-1 | CSATWASSSYNEQFF | TGCAGTGCAACGTGGGCTTCCAGCTCCTACAATGAGCAGTTCTTC
. | few | TRBJ2-3 | TRBV11-2 | CASSLRLSQDTQYF | TGTGCCAGCAGCCTCAGACTGAGTCAAGATACGCAGTATTTT
. | . | TRBJ2-7 | TRBV11-2 | CASSLVMGISFEQYF | TGTGCCAGCAGCTTAGTGATGGGAATAAGTTTCGAGCAGTACTTC
TRBD2 | few | TRBJ2-3 | TRBV11-2 | CASSSTPGGGPADTQYF | TGTGCCAGCAGCTCGACCCCCGGGGGGGGGCCTGCAGATACGCAGTATTTT